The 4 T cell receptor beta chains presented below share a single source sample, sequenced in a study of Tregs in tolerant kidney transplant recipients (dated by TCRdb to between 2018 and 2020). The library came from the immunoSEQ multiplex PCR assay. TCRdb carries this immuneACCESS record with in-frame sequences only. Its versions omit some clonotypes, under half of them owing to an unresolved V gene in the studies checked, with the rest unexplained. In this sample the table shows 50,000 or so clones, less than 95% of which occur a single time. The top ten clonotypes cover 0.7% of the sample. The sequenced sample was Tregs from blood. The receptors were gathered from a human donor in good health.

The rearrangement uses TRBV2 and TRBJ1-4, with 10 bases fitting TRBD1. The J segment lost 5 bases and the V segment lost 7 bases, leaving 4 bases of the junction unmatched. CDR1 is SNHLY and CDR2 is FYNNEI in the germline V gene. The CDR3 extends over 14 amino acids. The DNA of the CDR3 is TGTGCCAGCATCCCGGGACAGGGGAATGAAAAACTGTTTTTT. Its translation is CASIPGQGNEKLFF.

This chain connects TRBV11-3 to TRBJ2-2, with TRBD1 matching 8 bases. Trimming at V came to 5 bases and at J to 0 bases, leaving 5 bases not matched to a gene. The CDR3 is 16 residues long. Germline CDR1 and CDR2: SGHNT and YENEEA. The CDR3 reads CASSGKDRANTGELFF. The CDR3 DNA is TGTGCCAGCAGCGGAAAGGACAGGGCGAACACCGGGGAGCTGTTTTTT.

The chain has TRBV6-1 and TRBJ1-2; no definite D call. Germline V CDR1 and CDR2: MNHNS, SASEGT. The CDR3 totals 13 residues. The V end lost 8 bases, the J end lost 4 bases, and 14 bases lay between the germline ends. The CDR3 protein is CASSREPPYGYTF. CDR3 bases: TGTGCCAGCTCCAGAGAGCCCCCCTATGGCTACACCTTC.

The CDR3 DNA sequence: TGCGCCAGCAGTGAGGGCAACTTGTACGAGCAGTACTTC. Protein sequence: CASSEGNLYEQYF. The chain carries TRBV10-1 and TRBJ2-7; D gene uncertain. CDR3 length equals 13 residues. Deletions cut 2 bases from V and 4 bases from J, with 9 bases between. Germline CDR1 is WNHNN and CDR2 is SYGVQD (reference sequence).